The 10 T cell receptor beta chains in this list originate from one sample, sequenced in a study of graft-versus-host responses after intestinal transplantation. Clones were sequenced by immunoSEQ multiplex PCR, and TCRdb holds only the in-frame ones, with some missing. The profile shows almost 70,000 clones, roughly 92% of them singletons. The sequencing used bone marrow, collected approximately 740 days after intestinal transplantation. The source of these receptors is a human patient who received an intestinal transplant, so some T cells may come from the graft donor.

The rearrangement uses TRBV7-6 and TRBJ2-1, with unresolved D. V gave up 4 bases and J gave up 4 bases, with 17 bases separating them. The CDR3 has 16 residues. In germline, CDR1 is SGHVS, CDR2 FNYEAQ. CDR3 bases: TGTGCCAGCAGCTCCCTCCCGCGCCCCCTTTACAATGAGCAGTTCTTC. Translation: CASSSLPRPLYNEQFF.

V usage is TRBV29-1 and J usage is TRBJ1-4, with D perhaps TRBD1 (5 bases). V gave up 3 bases and J gave up 4 bases, with 12 bases separating them. CDR1 SQVTM and CDR2 ANQGSEA come from the germline V gene. This CDR3 contains 14 residues. CDR3: CSVEVRRDNEKLFF. CDR3 nucleotides: TGCAGCGTTGAGGTTCGCAGGGATAATGAAAAACTGTTTTTT.

The rearrangement uses TRBV27 and TRBJ1-4, with 8 bases lining up with TRBD1. The germline V gene encodes CDR1 MNHEY and CDR2 SMNVEV (reference sequence). V lost 4 bases to trimming and J lost 8 bases; unmatched junction nucleotides: 6. The length of the CDR3 is 14 residues. The CDR3 sequence is CASSSGQGREKLFF. In DNA, the CDR3 is TGTGCCAGCAGTTCAGGACAGGGAAGGGAAAAACTGTTTTTT.

This chain uses TRBV7-9 with TRBJ1-4; 9 bases agree with TRBD1. Losses at the gene ends were 4 bases for V and 5 bases for J; bases not matched to a gene: 2. Germline CDR1 SEHNR, CDR2 FQNEAQ (reference sequence). The CDR3 runs 14 residues. As DNA, the CDR3 is TGTGCCAGCAGCTCGGACAGGGGCAATGAAAAACTGTTTTTT. The encoded protein is CASSSDRGNEKLFF. The complete variable domain, with remaining parts taken from reference TRBV7-9 and TRBJ1-4, reads DTGVSQNPRHKITKRGQNVTFRCDPISEHNRLYWYRQTLGQGPEFLTYFQNEAQLEKSRLLSDRFSAERPKGSFSTLEIQRTEQGDSAMYLCASSSDRGNEKLFFGSGTQLSVL.

The V call is TRBV18, the J call TRBJ2-5; D call uncertain. V lost 0 bases and J 5 bases, leaving 13 bases between the germline ends. CDR1 and CDR2 (germline): KGHSH, LQKENI. The CDR3 has 15 amino acids. The CDR3 protein is CASSPPGIGVETQYF. CDR3 DNA sequence: TGTGCCAGCTCACCACCGGGGATAGGCGTTGAGACCCAGTACTTC.

This chain connects TRBV5-1 to TRBJ2-1; 13 bases are shared with TRBD2. Trimming at V came to 6 bases and at J to 7 bases, leaving 4 bases not matched to a gene. Germline V gives CDR1 SGHRS, CDR2 YFSETQ. This CDR3 has 14 residues. In DNA form, the CDR3 reads TGCGCCAGCATTGGGACTAGCGGGAAAAATGAGCAGTTCTTC. Encoded protein: CASIGTSGKNEQFF. Drawing the rest from reference TRBV5-1 and TRBJ2-1, the complete variable domain is KAGVTQTPRYLIKTRGQQVTLSCSPISGHRSVSWYQQTPGQGLQFLFEYFSETQRNKGNFPGRFSGRQFSNSRSEMNVSTLELGDSALYLCASIGTSGKNEQFFGPGTRLTVL.

The V call is TRBV20-1, the J call TRBJ2-1; D is ambiguous. CDR3 size: 11 residues. The V end was cut by 5 bases, the J end by 4 bases, with 6 bases between. Germline-derived CDR1 and CDR2 are DFQATT and SNEGSKA (reference sequence). The CDR3: CSAQNYNEQFF. The CDR3, as DNA: TGCAGTGCTCAAAATTACAATGAGCAGTTCTTC.

The CDR3 nucleotides read TGTGCCAGCAGCTTGGGCCAGAGCTCCTACGAGCAGTACTTC. This gives the protein CASSLGQSSYEQYF. The V gene is TRBV5-5, the J gene TRBJ2-7; no clear D gene. The germline V gene encodes CDR1 SGHKS and CDR2 YYEKEE (reference sequence). This CDR3 spans 14 amino acids. The V gene lost 0 bases and the J gene lost 0 bases, with 7 bases spanning the gap.

The gene calls are TRBV2 and TRBJ1-2; maybe TRBD1 (5 bases). V lost 3 bases to trimming and J lost 2 bases, with 13 bases between them. Germline CDR1 reads SNHLY; CDR2 reads FYNNEI. This CDR3 is built from 15 residues. Here the CDR3 reads CASSEGSRGNYGYTF. The CDR3 DNA sequence: TGTGCCAGCAGTGAGGGCAGTCGGGGCAACTATGGCTACACCTTC.

V usage is TRBV15 and J usage is TRBJ2-1, with TRBD2 matching over 12 bases. V was clipped by 0 bases and J by 0 bases; unmatched bases: 9. Germline V gene data show CDR1 as LNHNV and CDR2 as YYDKDF (reference sequence). The CDR3 is made up of 20 amino acids. The CDR3 DNA reads TGTGCCACCAGCAGAGATTGGCCTAGCGGGAGGGGAAGCTCCTACAATGAGCAGTTCTTC. Residues: CATSRDWPSGRGSSYNEQFF.